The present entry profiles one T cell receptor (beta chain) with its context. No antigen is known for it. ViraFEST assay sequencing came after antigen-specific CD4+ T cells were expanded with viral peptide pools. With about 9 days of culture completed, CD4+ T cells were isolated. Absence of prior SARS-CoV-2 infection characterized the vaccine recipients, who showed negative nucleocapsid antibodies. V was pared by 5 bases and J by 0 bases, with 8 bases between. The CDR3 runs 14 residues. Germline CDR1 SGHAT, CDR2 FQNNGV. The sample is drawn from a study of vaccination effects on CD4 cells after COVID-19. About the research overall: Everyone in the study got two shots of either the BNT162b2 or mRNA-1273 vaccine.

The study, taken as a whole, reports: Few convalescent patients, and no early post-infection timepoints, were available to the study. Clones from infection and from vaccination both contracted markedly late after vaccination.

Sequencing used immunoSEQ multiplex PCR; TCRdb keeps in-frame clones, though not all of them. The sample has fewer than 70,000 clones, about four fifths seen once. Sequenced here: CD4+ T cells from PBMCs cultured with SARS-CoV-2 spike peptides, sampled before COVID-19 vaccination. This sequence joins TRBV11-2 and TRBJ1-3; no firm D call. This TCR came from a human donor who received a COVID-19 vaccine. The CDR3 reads CASSQHSSGNTIYF. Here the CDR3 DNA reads TGTGCCAGCAGCCAACATAGCTCTGGAAACACCATATATTTT.